What follows describes a single T cell receptor (beta chain). Germline trimming cut 7 bases from V and 2 bases from J; bases unmatched to any gene: 10. CDR3 length equals 14 residues. Germline loops: CDR1 SQVTM, CDR2 ANQGSEA. The sample is drawn from a study of CD8+ T cells in alopecia areata. RNA was extracted and reverse transcribed into cDNA as the sequencing template. Profiled with immunoSEQ multiplex PCR; TCRdb holds only in-frame clones, not every one. This sample yields over 250,000 clones, of which about 60% are seen a single time; roughly 0.88% belongs to the top ten. As for treatment: oral pan-JAK inhibitor, 5-10 mg twice daily.

The sequence was obtained from a human donor with alopecia areata. Sequencing was performed on CD4+ T cells sorted from blood, taken at roughly week 53, from a patient treated with tofacitinib. This rearrangement joins TRBV29-1 to TRBJ2-7; TRBD1 matches at 8 bases. The CDR3 reads CSARIGQGTYEQYF. CDR3 coding DNA: TGCAGCGCCCGGATTGGACAGGGAACCTACGAGCAGTACTTC.